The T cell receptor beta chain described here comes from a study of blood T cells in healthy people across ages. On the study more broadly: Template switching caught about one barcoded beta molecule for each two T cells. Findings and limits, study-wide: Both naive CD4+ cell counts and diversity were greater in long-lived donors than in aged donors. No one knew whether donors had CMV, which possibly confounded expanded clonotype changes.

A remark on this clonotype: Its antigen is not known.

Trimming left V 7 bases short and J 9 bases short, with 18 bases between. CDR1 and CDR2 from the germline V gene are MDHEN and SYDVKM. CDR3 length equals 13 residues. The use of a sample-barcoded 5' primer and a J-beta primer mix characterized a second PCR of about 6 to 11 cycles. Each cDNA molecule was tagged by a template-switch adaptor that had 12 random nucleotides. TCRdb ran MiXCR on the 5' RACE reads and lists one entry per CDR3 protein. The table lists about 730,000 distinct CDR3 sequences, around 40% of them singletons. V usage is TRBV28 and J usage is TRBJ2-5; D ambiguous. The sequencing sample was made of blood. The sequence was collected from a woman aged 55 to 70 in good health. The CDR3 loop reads CASTGGSHVAQYF. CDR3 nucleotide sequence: TGTGCCAGCACTGGTGGCAGTCATGTCGCCCAGTACTTC.